This paragraph covers one T cell receptor beta chain sequence. The data originate from a study of blood T cell repertoires in COVID-19. The germline V and J ends were trimmed by 1 base and 3 bases, with 19 bases remaining between them. Per germline, CDR1 GTSNPN and CDR2 SVGIG (reference sequence). This CDR3 comprises 16 residues. Patients at the Seattle site were enrolled during active infection and followed longitudinally. Under the authors' procedure: Reference gene primer amplification in the assay estimated nucleated cell counts. Assay: immunoSEQ multiplex PCR; the TCRdb copy retains only in-frame clones and omits some. V and J calls and clone size are those listed in that table; D and trimming were worked out from the DNA. The sample includes fewer than 300,000 clones, 65% to 85% of them seen just once.

The origin of this receptor is a human donor with COVID-19, enrolled during active disease. The donor label of this sample is uncertain. This sequence joins TRBV30 and TRBJ2-7; D may be TRBD2 (6 bases). The sequenced material came from peripheral blood. The CDR3 reads CAWSAATSPEGYEQYF. The CDR3 DNA reads as TGTGCCTGGAGTGCCGCGACTAGTCCAGAAGGCTACGAGCAGTACTTC.